The 18 T cell receptor beta chains given below trace back to one sample, sequenced in a study of T cells after posttransplantation cyclophosphamide. Measured with immunoSEQ multiplex PCR; TCRdb has only the in-frame clones, and not every one. Of more than 20,000 clones listed, about 89% were seen once; the top ten hold 8.2%. Methotrexate plus calcineurin inhibitor accompanied controls' myeloablative marrow transplants; sampling was 1 year later. Sequenced here: PBMCs, sampled after an allogeneic stem cell transplant with a calcineurin inhibitor and methotrexate. All receptors come from a female patient in her fifties who received an allogeneic stem cell transplant from an unrelated donor, was CMV-positive, and had chronic GVHD only. Some T cells may possibly be graft donor cells.

The V gene is TRBV27, the J gene TRBJ2-7, with D tentatively TRBD2 (6 bases). Germline loops: CDR1 MNHEY, CDR2 SMNVEV (reference sequence). The CDR3 length is 17 residues. Trimming shortened V by 5 bases and J by 3 bases, and 23 bases separated the two germline ends. The CDR3 DNA sequence: TGTGCCAGCAGTCCCCGATTACGGGGGAGGTCCTTCTACGAGCAGTACTTC. Its protein is CASSPRLRGRSFYEQYF.

This sequence joins TRBV29-1 and TRBJ1-2, with 7 bases lining up with TRBD1. The CDR3 is 13 residues long. The junction had 6 bases not matched to a gene; V was cut back by 4 bases and J by 4 bases. Germline V gene data show CDR1 as SQVTM and CDR2 as ANQGSEA. CDR3 loop: CSVGWGQLYGYTF. CDR3 sequence (DNA): TGCAGCGTTGGATGGGGACAGCTCTATGGCTACACCTTC.

The chain employs TRBV28 and TRBJ1-4, with a tentative D call TRBD1 (6 bases). Germline values: CDR1 MDHEN, CDR2 SYDVKM. The CDR3 contains 14 residues. Trimming took off 1 base at V and 8 bases at J, with 11 bases between the two ends. CDR3 sequence reads: CASSLLGAGEKLFF. DNA of the CDR3: TGTGCCAGCAGTTTATTGGGGGCTGGGGAAAAACTGTTTTTT.

The chain combines TRBV19 with TRBJ2-1; 7 bases are a match to TRBD2. Germline V gives CDR1 LNHDA, CDR2 SQIVND (reference sequence). The trim removed 4 bases at V and 2 bases at J, leaving 17 bases unmatched. The CDR3 consists of 19 residues. The CDR3 DNA reads TGTGCCAGTAGTAAAGGGACTCTAGCGGTTCGATTCCCCTACAATGAGCAGTTCTTC. Its protein product is CASSKGTLAVRFPYNEQFF.

V is TRBV27 and J is TRBJ1-6, with 9 bases fitting TRBD1. Germline V lookup: CDR1 MNHEY, CDR2 SMNVEV (reference sequence). Unmatched junction bases numbered 5, after V lost 6 bases and J lost 5 bases. This CDR3 comprises 15 residues. The chain's CDR3 is CASSSWDRDNSPLHF. The CDR3 DNA follows: TGTGCCAGCAGCTCCTGGGACAGGGATAATTCACCCCTCCACTTT.

This clone was seen more than once but under ten times. This chain connects TRBV19 to TRBJ1-1; TRBD1 aligns across 9 bases. V was pared by 11 bases and J by 7 bases, with 14 bases of the junction left unmatched. The CDR3 length is 14 residues. CDR1 is LNHDA and CDR2 is SQIVND in the germline V gene (reference sequence). The CDR3 protein is CAASGQGRSGEAFF. In nucleotides, the CDR3 is TGTGCCGCTTCTGGACAGGGGAGAAGTGGTGAAGCTTTCTTT.

This clone has just one count. The CDR3 protein is CASSVVGGGRNEQFF. The CDR3 bases are TGTGCCAGCAGCGTAGTGGGGGGGGGACGGAATGAGCAGTTCTTC. This chain uses TRBV9 with TRBJ2-1, with 7 nucleotides matching TRBD2. With V trimmed by 0 bases and J by 7 bases, 7 bases remained unmatched. CDR3 length: 15 amino acids. Per the germline V gene, CDR1 is SGDLS and CDR2 is YYNGEE.

The chain combines TRBV5-1 with TRBJ2-1; 10 bases line up with TRBD2. Germline CDR1 reads SGHRS; CDR2 reads YFSETQ. The junction had 6 bases not matched to a gene; V was cut back by 2 bases and J by 7 bases. The CDR3 consists of 15 residues. CDR3 residues: CASSFGSGRGNEQFF. The CDR3 coding sequence is TGCGCCAGCAGCTTTGGAAGCGGGAGGGGAAATGAGCAGTTCTTC. Full variable domain (missing parts from reference TRBV5-1 and TRBJ2-1): KAGVTQTPRYLIKTRGQQVTLSCSPISGHRSVSWYQQTPGQGLQFLFEYFSETQRNKGNFPGRFSGRQFSNSRSEMNVSTLELGDSALYLCASSFGSGRGNEQFFGPGTRLTVL.

This clone was picked up a small number of times. This rearrangement joins TRBV19 to TRBJ1-1; 9 bases align to TRBD1. The V gene end was trimmed by 4 bases and the J gene end by 5 bases; junction bases not matched to a gene: 8. Germline loops: CDR1 LNHDA, CDR2 SQIVND (reference sequence). This CDR3 spans 15 amino acids. CDR3: CASSRVQGARTEAFF. The CDR3 DNA sequence: TGTGCCAGTAGTAGGGTACAGGGGGCGAGAACTGAAGCTTTCTTT.

The chain joins TRBV18 to TRBJ2-5, with TRBD2 matching 9 bases. Trimming at V came to 3 bases and at J to 5 bases, leaving 4 bases not matched to a gene. Germline values: CDR1 KGHSH, CDR2 LQKENI. The CDR3 length is 14 residues. The CDR3 sequence is CASSPPSGRETQYF. The CDR3 coding sequence is TGTGCCAGCTCACCTCCCAGCGGGAGGGAGACCCAGTACTTC.

The rearrangement links TRBV5-7 to TRBJ1-2; tentative D call: TRBD1 (5 bases). TRBV5-7 falls under the ORF class, with uncertain function. CDR3 length equals 15 residues. V was cut by 4 bases and J by 8 bases, with 21 bases left in between. The CDR3 protein is CASSPRGVMVGGYTF. DNA of the CDR3: TGTGCCAGCAGCCCCCGGGGGGTTATGGTAGGAGGCTACACCTTC.

The gene calls are TRBV6-4 and TRBJ2-6, with TRBD2 matching over 11 bases. The ends lost 5 bases at V and 4 bases at J; junction bases unmatched: 7. Germline CDR1 MRHNA, CDR2 SNTAGT. This CDR3 comprises 17 residues. Written as DNA, the CDR3 is TGTGCCAGCAGTCCCACTAGCGGGAGTACCGGGGCCAACGTCCTGACTTTC. Protein sequence: CASSPTSGSTGANVLTF.

The chain has TRBV7-6 and TRBJ2-7; TRBD2 might be the D (6 bases). The germline V and J ends were trimmed by 5 bases and 0 bases, with 11 bases remaining between them. Germline values: CDR1 SGHVS, CDR2 FNYEAQ. This CDR3 has 14 amino acids. CDR3 region: CASSRDLSSYEQYF. The CDR3 DNA is TGTGCCAGCAGCCGGGACTTGAGCTCCTACGAGCAGTACTTC.

The chain uses TRBV6-6 and TRBJ2-7; 12 bases align to TRBD2. CDR3 length equals 13 residues. The ends lost 6 bases at V and 7 bases at J; junction bases unmatched: 4. Germline values: CDR1 MNHNY, CDR2 SVGAGI (reference sequence). CDR3 sequence (DNA): TGTGCCAGCAGGACTAGCGGGAGTCGGGAGCAGTACTTC. It specifies CASRTSGSREQYF.

V is TRBV4-2 and J is TRBJ2-3; 9 bases agree with TRBD2. Unmatched junction bases numbered 21, after V lost 0 bases and J lost 5 bases. This CDR3 is built from 21 residues. Germline loops: CDR1 LGHNA, CDR2 YNFKEQ. The CDR3 region has the DNA TGTGCCAGCAGCCAAGATTGGGATCCCCTCGACCAGCGGGAGGCGAGAGATACGCAGTATTTT. Protein product: CASSQDWDPLDQREARDTQYF.

The J gene is TRBJ1-1, the V gene TRBV9, with unresolved D. The CDR3 runs 15 residues. Germline CDR1 is SGDLS and CDR2 is YYNGEE. The V gene lost 0 bases and the J gene lost 0 bases, with 9 bases spanning the gap. CDR3 sequence reads: CASSVDQRLNTEAFF. The CDR3 DNA reads as TGTGCCAGCAGCGTAGATCAGAGGTTGAACACTGAAGCTTTCTTT.

The V call is TRBV6-1, the J call TRBJ2-1; D is perhaps TRBD2 (6 bases). This CDR3 contains 13 residues. Germline CDR1 and CDR2: MNHNS and SASEGT. V shed 6 bases and J shed 0 bases, with 6 bases lying between them. CDR3 nucleotides: TGTGCCAGCAGGACTAGCTCCTACAATGAGCAGTTCTTC. The encoded protein is CASRTSSYNEQFF.

The chain couples TRBV5-4 to TRBJ1-2; 9 positions agree with TRBD1. Looked up from germline, CDR1 is SGHNT and CDR2 is YYREEE (reference sequence). Trimming cost V 2 bases and J 8 bases; bases outside gene matches: 13. The CDR3 sequence is 16 residues long. The CDR3 here is CASSFRDREALGGYTF. The DNA of the CDR3 is TGTGCCAGCAGCTTCCGGGACAGGGAGGCCTTAGGCGGCTACACCTTC.